The present T cell receptor beta chain was sequenced within a study of T cells in localized non-small cell lung cancer. This table comes from immunoSEQ multiplex PCR, and its TCRdb copy is limited to in-frame clones, with some not included. The sample gives 40,000 or so clones, approximately 83% of which show up once; 6.4% is in the top ten. Germline values: CDR1 SNHLY, CDR2 FYNNEI. The CDR3 loop spans 16 amino acids. Deletions cut 4 bases from V and 0 bases from J, with 13 bases between. Remarks on this clone: The antigen remains undetermined.

General observations from the study: Appearing in adjacent lung were a median roughly 59 of the top 100 tumor clones.

The sample consisted of peripheral blood, taken before any cancer treatment. This sequence originates from a man between 40 and 69 years old with stage I lung adenocarcinoma. This chain joins TRBV2 and TRBJ1-5; D is undetermined. Here the CDR3 reads CASSAYSRYSNQPQHF. DNA for the CDR3: TGTGCCAGCAGTGCATACAGCCGTTATAGCAATCAGCCCCAGCATTTT.